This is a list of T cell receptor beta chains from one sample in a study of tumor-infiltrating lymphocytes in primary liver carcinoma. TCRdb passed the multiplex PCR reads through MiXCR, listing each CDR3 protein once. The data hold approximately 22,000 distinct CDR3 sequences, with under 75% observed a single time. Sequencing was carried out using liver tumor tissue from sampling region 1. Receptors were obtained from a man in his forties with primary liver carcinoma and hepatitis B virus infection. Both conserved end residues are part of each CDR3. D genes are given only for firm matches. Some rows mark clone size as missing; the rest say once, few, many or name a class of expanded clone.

TGTGTCAGCAGCCAAGATCGGGAGGCTCCCTACGAGCAGTACTTC	CVSSQDREAPYEQYF	TRBD2	.	TRBV4-3	TRBJ2-7
TGTGCCAGCAGGCCTACGGCGCCTAGCACAGATACGCAGTATTTT	CASRPTAPSTDTQYF	.	.	TRBV11-2	TRBJ2-3
TGTGCCAGCAGTCCCCAAGCAGAAGGACAGGTAGATAAAGATATGCAGTATTTT	CASSPQAEGQVDKDMQYF	TRBD1	once	TRBV28	TRBJ2-3
TGTACCAGCAGCTTGTCAGGGGTCAGCTCTGGAAACATCATGTATTTT	CTSSLSGVSSGNIMYF	.	.	TRBV11-2	TRBJ1-3
TGTGTTAATGGTCCCGGGACAGTAGATAAGCAGTTCTTC	CVNGPGTVDKQFF	TRBD1	.	TRBV12-5	TRBJ2-1
TGCGCCAGCAGCCAAGATCGGCAGACACCCTGCGAGCAGTACTTC	CASSQDRQTPCEQYF	.	.	TRBV4-3	TRBJ2-7
TGTGCCAGCAGATCGGGGGGCTACATGAACACTGAAGCTTTCTTT	CASRSGGYMNTEAFF	.	medium-sized	TRBV5-4	TRBJ1-1
TGTGCCGTCAGTGAGGTCAGCTTTAATTCACCCCTCCACTTT	CAVSEVSFNSPLHF	.	.	TRBV10-3	TRBJ1-6
TGTGCCAACAGTTCCGGGAGAAGGAAGACCCAGTACTTC	CANSSGRRKTQYF	.	.	TRBV6-5	TRBJ2-5
TGTGCCAGTAGTATGACCCCGGGGGCGTATCAGCCCCAGTATTTT	CASSMTPGAYQPQYF	.	.	TRBV19	TRBJ2-3
TGTGTCAGCAACCCCGGCATAGCTCCGACTAATGAAAAACTGTTTTTT	CVSNPGIAPTNEKLFF	.	.	TRBV11-2	TRBJ1-4
TGTGTCTGCAGCCAAACTCCTGGTGGGGGGAAAGAAACCCAGTACTTC	CVCSQTPGGGKETQYF	.	once	TRBV11-2	TRBJ2-5
TGTGCCAGCGGCTTGGCAGCAGGTTATAGCACAGATACGCAGTATTTT	CASGLAAGYSTDTQYF	.	.	TRBV5-1	TRBJ2-3
TGTGCCAGCAGCTTGCCCCAAGAGACCCAGTACTTC	CASSLPQETQYF	.	.	TRBV5-6	TRBJ2-5
TGTGCCAGCAGTTCGATGGTAGGGGCATACAAGCAGTACTTC	CASSSMVGAYKQYF	.	.	TRBV6-2/TRBV6-3	TRBJ2-7
TGTGCCAACAGTCCGCTTGTGGGATTAGCGGGGCCAACGAACACCGGGGAGCTGTTTTTC	CANSPLVGLAGPTNTGELFF	TRBD2	.	TRBV6-6	TRBJ2-2
TGCAGAGCTAGTTGGCTGTCCTACGAGCAGTACTTC	CRASWLSYEQYF	.	.	TRBV20-1	TRBJ2-7
TGTGACAGTAGCTTCCCCGGACTGTCCACGGATACGCAGTATTTT	CDSSFPGLSTDTQYF	.	few	TRBV11-1	TRBJ2-3
TGCAGGGCCGGCGCGGGCGGAAGTGAGCAGTTCTTC	CRAGAGGSEQFF	.	.	TRBV29-1	TRBJ2-1
TGTGTCAGTAGCTTATACCGGCTAGTTAGTGAGCAATCCTTC	CVSSLYRLVSEQSF	.	.	TRBV11-2	TRBJ2-1
TGTGCCAGCAGTCGGGGACAGTCCAGAGATACACAGTATTTT	CASSRGQSRDTQYF	TRBD1	.	TRBV28	TRBJ2-3
TGTGCCAGCAGCCTTAGGCAATCGAACACAGGGGGGCTGTTTTTT	CASSLRQSNTGGLFF	TRBD1	once	TRBV11-2	TRBJ2-2
TGTGCCAGTAGTGAGAACAGGGTGGTCTCCTACGAGCAGAACTTC	CASSENRVVSYEQNF	.	.	TRBV2	TRBJ2-7
TGTGCCAGCAGCTTAGATCATAGCAGCCAACTCAGAACCCTCCATTTT	CASSLDHSSQLRTLHF	.	.	TRBV11-2	TRBJ1-6
TGTGCCAGCACTTTACTGCTCCGGAACCCCGAGCAGTACTTC	CASTLLLRNPEQYF	.	.	TRBV13	TRBJ2-7
TGTGCCTGGAGCGGAACAGAAAATGAGAAACTGTTTTTT	CAWSGTENEKLFF	.	.	TRBV30	TRBJ1-4